This TCR beta chain comes out of a study of patients and donors after allogeneic stem cell transplantation. TCRdb itself ran the RT-PCR reads through MiXCR, one entry per CDR3 protein. This sample carries some 960,000 distinct CDR3 sequences, over 15% of them seen once, and the ten largest clones take around 6%. The clonotype originates from a human donor who was either an allogeneic HSCT recipient or a stem cell or donor lymphocyte infusion donor (not recorded which). It is not recorded whose cells these are; they may come from a transplant donor. The sequenced material came from blood, either unsorted or a sorted T cell fraction (not recorded which).

For the CDR3, the DNA is TGCAGTGCTAGTTCCGGGCCGGGAAATCAGCCCCAGCATTTT. This encodes CSASSGPGNQPQHF. The V call is TRBV20-1, the J call TRBJ1-5; D not certain. The CDR3 sequence is 14 residues long. Germline CDR1 and CDR2: DFQATT and SNEGSKA (reference sequence). V was clipped by 3 bases and J by 4 bases, with 13 bases between them.